Sequencing of this T cell receptor beta chain was carried out in a study of T cell responses to AZD1222 COVID-19 vaccine. Germline trimming cut 1 base from V and 0 bases from J; bases unmatched to any gene: 4. The length of the CDR3 is 16 residues. The germline V gene encodes CDR1 SGHNT and CDR2 YYREEE (reference sequence). Method: immunoSEQ multiplex PCR; TCRdb's copy keeps in-frame clones and lacks some. The sample shows roughly 270,000 clones, 94% of them seen only once. Pooled in the analysis were second doses at about 4 or about 12 weeks. This chain uses TRBV5-4 with TRBJ2-3, with TRBD1 matching 8 bases. The specimen comprised peripheral blood, sampled 28 days after the second AZD1222 dose. This TCR derives from an adult who received the AZD1222 COVID-19 vaccine. The DNA for the CDR3 is TGTGCCAGCAGCTTGTACAGGGGGGCTAGCACAGATACGCAGTATTTT. As protein: CASSLYRGASTDTQYF.